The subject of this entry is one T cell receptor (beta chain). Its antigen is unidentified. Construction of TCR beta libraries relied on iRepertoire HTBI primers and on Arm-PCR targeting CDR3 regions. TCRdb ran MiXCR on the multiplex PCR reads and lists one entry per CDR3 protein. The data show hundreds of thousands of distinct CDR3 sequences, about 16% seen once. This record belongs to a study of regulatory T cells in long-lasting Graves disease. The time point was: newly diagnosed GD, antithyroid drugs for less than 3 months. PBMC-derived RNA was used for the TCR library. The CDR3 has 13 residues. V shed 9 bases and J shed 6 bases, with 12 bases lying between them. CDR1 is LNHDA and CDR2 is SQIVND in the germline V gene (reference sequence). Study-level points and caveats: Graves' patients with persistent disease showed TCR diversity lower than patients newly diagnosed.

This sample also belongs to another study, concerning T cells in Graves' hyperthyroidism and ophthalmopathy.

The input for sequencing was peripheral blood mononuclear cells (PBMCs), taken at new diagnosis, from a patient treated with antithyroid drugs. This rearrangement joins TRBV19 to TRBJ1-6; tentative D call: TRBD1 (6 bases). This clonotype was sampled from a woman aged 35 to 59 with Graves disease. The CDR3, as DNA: TGTGCCAGCGCTACAGGGTCTAATTCACCCCTCCACTTT. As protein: CASATGSNSPLHF.